Sequencing of this T cell receptor (beta chain) was carried out in a study of long-term antiretroviral therapy in people with HIV. On the study more broadly: Sampling started about a decade before the 2015 immediate-ART recommendation.

CDR1 and CDR2 from the germline V gene are MNHEY and SMNVEV (reference sequence). This CDR3 contains 17 residues. V shed 3 bases and J 5 bases; nucleotides not matched to a gene: 6. Comments on this clone: What it binds is not known.

Study-wide points: Repertoires looked antigen-experienced, with only a slight naive shift after ART.

In each sample, roughly 1-10 million cryopreserved PBMC were present before DNA extraction. The authors ran the immunoSEQ assay, v3.0, at survey level. Generated by immunoSEQ multiplex PCR, the TCRdb table keeps only in-frame clones and is missing some. The table includes tens of thousands of clones, 88% detected once. This sequence originates from a man aged 60-69 years with HIV. The chain employs TRBV27 and TRBJ2-1, with 14 bases matching TRBD2. Sample: unsorted PBMCs, taken 0.6 years after starting antiretroviral therapy. CDR3 residues: CASSFKGTSGGHNEQFF. The DNA for the CDR3 is TGTGCCAGCAGTTTTAAGGGGACTAGCGGGGGTCACAATGAGCAGTTCTTC.